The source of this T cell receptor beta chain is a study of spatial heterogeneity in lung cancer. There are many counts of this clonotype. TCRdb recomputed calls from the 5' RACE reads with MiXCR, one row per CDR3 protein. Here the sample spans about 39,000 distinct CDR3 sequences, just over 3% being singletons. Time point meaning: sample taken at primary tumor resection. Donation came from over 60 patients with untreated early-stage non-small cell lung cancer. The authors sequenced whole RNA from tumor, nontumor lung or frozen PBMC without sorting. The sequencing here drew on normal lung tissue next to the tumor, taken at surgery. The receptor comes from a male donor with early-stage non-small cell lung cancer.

In DNA form, the CDR3 reads TGTGCCAGCAGGGTCAGCGCCCATAATTCACCCCTCCACTTT. This encodes CASRVSAHNSPLHF. The chain joins TRBV6-5 to TRBJ1-6; no firm D call. Germline V gives CDR1 MNHEY, CDR2 SVGAGI. The CDR3 has 14 residues. V lost 6 bases and J 5 bases, leaving 11 bases between the germline ends.